These T cell receptor beta chains were read from a single sample in a study of tumor-infiltrating lymphocytes in oesophageal squamous cell carcinoma. TCRdb redid the calling of the PCR reads with MiXCR, one entry per CDR3 protein. The sample carries approximately 20,000 distinct CDR3 sequences, 35% to 45% recorded once. The material sequenced was esophageal tumor tissue. These receptors came from a male donor with esophageal squamous cell carcinoma. The CDR3 runs from the conserved cysteine through the conserved F or W. D genes are given only for firm matches. Clone size, where shown, is once, few, many, or a class for clones that have expanded.

j_call: TRBJ2-5
clone_size: once
d_call: TRBD2
v_call: TRBV11-2
cdr3_aa: CASSPSTGTSGGLAQYF
cdr3_nt: TGTGCCAGCAGCCCCTCGACAGGGACTAGCGGGGGTTTGGCCCAGTACTTC

j_call: TRBJ2-7
clone_size: -
d_call: -
v_call: TRBV7-3
cdr3_aa: CASSLTGGAYEQYF
cdr3_nt: TGTGCCAGCAGCTTAACTGGCGGGGCCTACGAGCAGTACTTC

j_call: TRBJ2-1
clone_size: -
d_call: -
v_call: TRBV7-3
cdr3_aa: CASSPMGGGTYNEQFF
cdr3_nt: TGTGCCAGCAGCCCAATGGGAGGGGGTACCTACAATGAGCAGTTCTTC

j_call: TRBJ2-7
clone_size: many
d_call: TRBD1
v_call: TRBV6-1
cdr3_aa: CASIRGRDSSYEQYF
cdr3_nt: TGTGCCAGCATCAGGGGTCGGGACAGCTCCTACGAGCAGTACTTC

j_call: TRBJ1-6
clone_size: medium-sized
d_call: TRBD1
v_call: TRBV4-2
cdr3_aa: CASSRGQGDSPLHF
cdr3_nt: TGTGCCAGCAGCCGAGGACAGGGTGATTCACCCCTCCACTTT

j_call: TRBJ2-5
clone_size: many
d_call: -
v_call: TRBV28
cdr3_aa: CASSFWLRAELQETQYF
cdr3_nt: TGTGCCAGCAGTTTTTGGCTTCGAGCGGAGCTCCAAGAGACCCAGTACTTC

j_call: TRBJ2-1
clone_size: -
d_call: -
v_call: TRBV23-1
cdr3_aa: CASTLGDPDYNEQFF
cdr3_nt: TGCGCCAGCACTCTAGGCGACCCCGACTACAATGAGCAGTTCTTC

j_call: TRBJ1-2
clone_size: many
d_call: TRBD1
v_call: TRBV6-1
cdr3_aa: CASSLRGQGVYGYTF
cdr3_nt: TGTGCCAGCAGCCTCCGCGGACAGGGGGTCTATGGCTACACCTTC

j_call: TRBJ1-2
clone_size: -
d_call: -
v_call: TRBV7-4
cdr3_aa: CASTLEGVGVGYTF
cdr3_nt: TGTGCCAGCACCTTAGAGGGGGTGGGGGTCGGCTACACCTTC

j_call: TRBJ2-4
clone_size: many
d_call: -
v_call: TRBV5-8
cdr3_aa: CASSLGGTKNIQYF
cdr3_nt: TGTGCCAGCAGCTTAGGAGGGACCAAAAACATTCAGTACTTC

j_call: TRBJ2-7
clone_size: many
d_call: -
v_call: TRBV6-1
cdr3_aa: CASSEVAYEQYF
cdr3_nt: TGTGCCAGCAGTGAAGTAGCCTACGAGCAGTACTTC

j_call: TRBJ2-5
clone_size: -
d_call: TRBD1
v_call: TRBV6-1
cdr3_aa: CASSKFRQGAGAETQYF
cdr3_nt: TGTGCCAGCAGCAAATTTCGACAGGGGGCCGGGGCGGAGACCCAGTACTTC

j_call: TRBJ2-3
clone_size: -
d_call: -
v_call: TRBV14
cdr3_aa: CASSQTAGGTDTQYF
cdr3_nt: TGTGCCAGCAGCCAGACAGCTGGGGGCACAGATACGCAGTATTTT

j_call: TRBJ2-7
clone_size: many
d_call: -
v_call: TRBV6-1
cdr3_aa: CASSDIPYEQYF
cdr3_nt: TGTGCCAGCAGTGACATCCCTTACGAGCAGTACTTC

j_call: TRBJ2-1
clone_size: -
d_call: -
v_call: TRBV6-6
cdr3_aa: CASSYSRRGDEQFF
cdr3_nt: TGTGCCAGCAGTTACTCGAGGAGGGGGGATGAGCAGTTCTTC

j_call: TRBJ2-7
clone_size: many
d_call: TRBD1
v_call: TRBV27
cdr3_aa: CASSAMTGGAEQYF
cdr3_nt: TGTGCCAGCAGTGCCATGACAGGGGGCGCCGAGCAGTACTTC

j_call: TRBJ2-1
clone_size: -
d_call: -
v_call: TRBV7-2
cdr3_aa: CASSSKGGHEQFF
cdr3_nt: TGTGCCAGCAGCTCCAAGGGCGGGCATGAGCAGTTCTTC

j_call: TRBJ2-2
clone_size: -
d_call: -
v_call: TRBV4-2
cdr3_aa: CASTGETSVGSTGELFF
cdr3_nt: TGTGCCAGTACCGGCGAGACTTCGGTGGGGTCAACCGGGGAGCTGTTTTTT

j_call: TRBJ2-7
clone_size: many
d_call: -
v_call: TRBV7-2
cdr3_aa: CASSLASSYEQYF
cdr3_nt: TGTGCCAGCAGCCTGGCAAGCTCCTACGAGCAGTACTTC

j_call: TRBJ2-1
clone_size: -
d_call: -
v_call: TRBV28
cdr3_aa: CASSFGSGGAAETQFF
cdr3_nt: TGTGCCAGCAGTTTTGGGTCGGGGGGCGCGGCGGAGACCCAGTTCTTC

j_call: TRBJ2-5
clone_size: -
d_call: TRBD1
v_call: TRBV7-8
cdr3_aa: CASSLEGTGQETQYF
cdr3_nt: TGTGCCAGCAGCTTAGAAGGGACAGGACAAGAGACCCAGTACTTC

j_call: TRBJ2-1
clone_size: -
d_call: TRBD2
v_call: TRBV7-6
cdr3_aa: CASSSRGNYNEQFF
cdr3_nt: TGTGCCAGCAGCTCGCGGGGGAACTACAATGAGCAGTTCTTC

j_call: TRBJ1-3
clone_size: many
d_call: -
v_call: TRBV5-4
cdr3_aa: CASSLGQTGNTIYF
cdr3_nt: TGTGCCAGCAGCTTGGGTCAGACTGGAAACACCATATATTTT

j_call: TRBJ2-1
clone_size: medium-sized
d_call: -
v_call: TRBV12-3/TRBV12-4
cdr3_aa: CASSLGVNSYNEQFF
cdr3_nt: TGTGCCAGCAGTTTAGGGGTGAACTCCTACAATGAGCAGTTCTTC